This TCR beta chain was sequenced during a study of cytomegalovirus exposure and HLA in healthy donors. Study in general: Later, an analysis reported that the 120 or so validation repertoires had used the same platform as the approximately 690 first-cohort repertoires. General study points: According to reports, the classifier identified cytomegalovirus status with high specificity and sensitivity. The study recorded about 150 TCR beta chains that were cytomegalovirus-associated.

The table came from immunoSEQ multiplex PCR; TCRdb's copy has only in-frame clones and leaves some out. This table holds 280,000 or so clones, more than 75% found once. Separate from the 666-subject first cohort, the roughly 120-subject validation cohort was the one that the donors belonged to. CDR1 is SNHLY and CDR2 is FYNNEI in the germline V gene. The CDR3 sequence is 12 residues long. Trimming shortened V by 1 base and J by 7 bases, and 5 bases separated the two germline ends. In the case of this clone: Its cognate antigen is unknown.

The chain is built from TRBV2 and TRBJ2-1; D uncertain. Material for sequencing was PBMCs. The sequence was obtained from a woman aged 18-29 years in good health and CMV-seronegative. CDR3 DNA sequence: TGTGCCAGCAGTGAAGTTAGAAATGAGCAGTTCTTC. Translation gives CASSEVRNEQFF.